A selection of T cell receptor beta chains follows, all from one sample in a study of blood T cell repertoires in COVID-19. Assay: immunoSEQ multiplex PCR; the TCRdb copy retains only in-frame clones and omits some. Among 90,000 to 100,000 clones listed, 75% to 85% were seen once. The sequencing sample was made of peripheral blood. The receptors were sampled from an older man with acute or convalescent COVID-19. Each CDR3 is given with its conserved first and last residue. D genes are given only for firm matches. Only some rows state a clone size, as once, few, many or a class for expanded clones.

d_gene	v_gene	j_gene	abundance	CDR3nt	CDR3aa
NA	TRBV12-5	TRBJ2-5	NA	TGTGCTAGTGGTTTGGTATATGCGGGACAGTACCAAGAGACCCAGTACTTC	CASGLVYAGQYQETQYF
NA	TRBV5-6	TRBJ2-1	once	TGTGCCAGCAGTATCGGGAACCCCTACAATGAGCAGTTCTTC	CASSIGNPYNEQFF
TRBD2	TRBV30	TRBJ2-3	NA	TGTGCCTGGAGTCGGGGGGGACTAACCACAGATACGCAGTATTTT	CAWSRGGLTTDTQYF
TRBD2	TRBV6-5	TRBJ2-4	few	TGTGCCAGCAGTTCCGGACTAGCGGTAGCCAAAAACATTCAGTACTTC	CASSSGLAVAKNIQYF
TRBD2	TRBV7-2	TRBJ2-7	few	TGTGCCAGCAGCATAACTAGCGGGCGCCGAGAGCAGTACTTC	CASSITSGRREQYF
NA	TRBV19	TRBJ2-5	NA	TGTGCCAGTAGTACCCCTAGGCTACCCCAAGAGACCCAGTACTTC	CASSTPRLPQETQYF
TRBD1	TRBV2	TRBJ1-2	NA	TGTGCCAGCAGGGACAGGGTCTATGGCTACACCTTC	CASRDRVYGYTF
TRBD1	TRBV7-8	TRBJ1-2	NA	TGTGCCAGCAGCTCAACGCCGGGGACAGGGATTAGCGACACCTTC	CASSSTPGTGISDTF
NA	TRBV30	TRBJ2-5	NA	TGTGCCTGGAGTGTAGACAGCCGGGTGCGAGAGACCCAGTACTTC	CAWSVDSRVRETQYF
NA	TRBV28	TRBJ1-1	once	TGTGCCAGCAGTTTCGGGAACATGAACACTGAAGCTTTCTTT	CASSFGNMNTEAFF
TRBD1	TRBV4-2	TRBJ1-6	NA	TGTGCCAGCAGTTTGACAGGGGAGAATTCACCCCTCCACTTT	CASSLTGENSPLHF
NA	TRBV5-5	TRBJ1-5	NA	TGTGCCAGCAGCTTACAGGGCCCTGGGCAGCCCCAGCATTTT	CASSLQGPGQPQHF
NA	TRBV27	TRBJ1-1	NA	TGTGCCAGCTATGGGACTTCGTGGGGAACTGAAGCTTTCTTT	CASYGTSWGTEAFF
TRBD1	TRBV7-2	TRBJ1-5	NA	TGTGCCAGCAGCTCCGAGGGACAGGGGTGGAATCAGCCCCAGCATTTT	CASSSEGQGWNQPQHF
TRBD1	TRBV7-9	TRBJ1-6	NA	TGTGCCAGCAGCCGGGGACAGAATTCACCCCTCCACTTT	CASSRGQNSPLHF
NA	TRBV4-1	TRBJ2-7	NA	TGCGCCAGCAGCCGAGGCAACGAGCAGTACTTC	CASSRGNEQYF
TRBD2	TRBV4-1	TRBJ2-2	NA	TGCGCCAGCAGCCAGGTAGGAGGGACTAGCAAAAACACCGGGGAGCTGTTTTTT	CASSQVGGTSKNTGELFF
NA	TRBV25-1	TRBJ2-7	NA	TGTGCCAGCAGTGAACCGCAGGGGCCCGAGCAGTACTTC	CASSEPQGPEQYF
NA	TRBV4-2	TRBJ2-1	NA	TGTGCCAGCAGCCAAACCCCGAGCGATGAGCAGTTCTTC	CASSQTPSDEQFF
TRBD1	TRBV19	TRBJ1-5	NA	TGTGCCAGTAGCAGCGGGACAGGGGCCGGTCAGCCCCAGCATTTT	CASSSGTGAGQPQHF
NA	TRBV6-5	TRBJ2-7	NA	TGTGCCAGCAGTTACCCCGTTAGGGGCGAGCAGTACTTC	CASSYPVRGEQYF
TRBD2	TRBV5-1	TRBJ2-1	NA	TGCGCCAGCAGCTTGGCCTACCTTGGCGGGGGGAAGGATGAGCAGTTCTTC	CASSLAYLGGGKDEQFF
TRBD1	TRBV5-1	TRBJ2-2	few	TGCGCCAGCAGCTTGCGGACAGGGTGGGGGGAGCTGTTTTTT	CASSLRTGWGELFF
NA	TRBV28	TRBJ2-7	few	TGTGCCAGCAGTTTATTTGGCATAACCTACGAGCAGTACTTC	CASSLFGITYEQYF
TRBD2	TRBV7-2	TRBJ2-7	NA	TGTGCCAGCAGCTTAGGGGGACTAGCGGGAGGAGGAGAGCAGTACTTC	CASSLGGLAGGGEQYF
TRBD1	TRBV7-9	TRBJ1-4	NA	TGTGCCAGCAGCCCGAGGACAGGAACGAATGAAAAACTGTTTTTT	CASSPRTGTNEKLFF
TRBD2	TRBV5-1	TRBJ2-7	NA	TGCGCCAGCAGCTTGGGGGGACTAGCGGGAGATTCGTCCTACGAGCAGTACTTC	CASSLGGLAGDSSYEQYF
NA	TRBV27	TRBJ2-7	NA	TGTGCCAGCAGTTTAGGTGCGGGGGCAGAAGAGCAGTACTTC	CASSLGAGAEEQYF
TRBD2	TRBV5-4	TRBJ2-5	few	TGTGCCAGCAGGCGGGGGGGGCGGGAGACCCAGTACTTC	CASRRGGRETQYF
NA	TRBV18	TRBJ1-1	few	TGTGCCAGCTCCGCGGACAGAATGAACACTGAAGCTTTCTTT	CASSADRMNTEAFF
NA	TRBV3-1/TRBV3-2	TRBJ2-7	once	TGTGCCAGCGAGGATACAGGGATAGGCGAGCAGTACTTC	CASEDTGIGEQYF
NA	TRBV3-1/TRBV3-2	TRBJ2-1	NA	TGTGCCAGCAGCCGAACGGGCAGGGGGGCTTACAATGAGCAGTTCTTC	CASSRTGRGAYNEQFF
NA	TRBV6-5	TRBJ2-1	once	TGTGCCACGGGCCCGCGGGGCTCCTACAATGAGCAGTTCTTC	CATGPRGSYNEQFF
TRBD1	TRBV19	TRBJ1-1	NA	TGTGCCAGTAGGGTAGGAGGGACAGGGTTCACTGAAGCTTTCTTT	CASRVGGTGFTEAFF
TRBD1	TRBV7-9	TRBJ1-2	medium-sized	TGTGCCAGCAGTCCCCCCGGGACAGCGTATGGCTACACCTTC	CASSPPGTAYGYTF